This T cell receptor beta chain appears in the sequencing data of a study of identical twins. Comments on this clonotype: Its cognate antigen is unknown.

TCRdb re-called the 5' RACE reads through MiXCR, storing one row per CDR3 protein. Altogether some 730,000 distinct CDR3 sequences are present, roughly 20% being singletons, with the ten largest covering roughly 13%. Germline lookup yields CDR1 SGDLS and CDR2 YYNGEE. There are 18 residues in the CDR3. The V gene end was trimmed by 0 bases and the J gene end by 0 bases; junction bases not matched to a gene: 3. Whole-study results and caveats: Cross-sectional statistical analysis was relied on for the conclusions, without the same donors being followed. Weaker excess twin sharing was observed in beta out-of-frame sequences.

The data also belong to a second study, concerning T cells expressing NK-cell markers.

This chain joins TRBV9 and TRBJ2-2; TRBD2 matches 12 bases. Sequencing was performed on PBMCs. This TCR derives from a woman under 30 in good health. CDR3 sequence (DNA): TGTGCCAGCAGCGTAGCGACTAGCGGGGGCCCGAACACCGGGGAGCTGTTTTTT. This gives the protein CASSVATSGGPNTGELFF.